What follows are 9 T cell receptor beta chains derived from one specimen sequenced in a study of blood T cells in healthy people across ages. Alongside a J-beta primer mix, a sample-barcoded 5' primer served in a second PCR lasting about 6 to 11 cycles. TCRdb reanalysed the 5' RACE reads using MiXCR and keeps one entry per CDR3 protein. The data hold about 1.1 million distinct CDR3 sequences, with around two fifths observed a single time. The specimen was blood. These receptors came from a man between 18 and 35 years old in good health.

The rearrangement uses TRBV29-1 and TRBJ1-1; 7 positions match TRBD1. The CDR3 contains 15 residues. J lost 4 bases, V lost 7 bases, and 15 bases had no gene match. Looked up from germline, CDR1 is SQVTM and CDR2 is ANQGSEA. CDR3 protein: CSAPGQDDLGTEAFF. CDR3 coding DNA: TGCAGCGCCCCTGGACAGGACGATCTGGGCACTGAAGCTTTCTTT. The whole variable domain, remainder taken from reference TRBV29-1 and TRBJ1-1, is SAVISQKPSRDICQRGTSLTIQCQVDSQVTMMFWYRQQPGQSLTLIATANQGSEATYESGFVIDKFPISRPNLTFSTLTVSNMSPEDSSIYLCSAPGQDDLGTEAFFGQGTRLTVV.

This clonotype was found many times. The chain links TRBV24-1 to TRBJ1-2; D not resolved. V dropped 5 bases and J dropped 5 bases, with 5 bases sitting between them. This CDR3 contains 11 residues. Germline CDR1 and CDR2: KGHDR and SFDVKD. DNA for the CDR3: TGTGCCACCAGTGCGGGGTATGGCTACACCTTC. The encoded protein is CATSAGYGYTF.

This chain uses TRBV9 with TRBJ2-2; no firm D call. The ends were cut back, 2 bases at V and 5 bases at J, with 7 bases in the middle. Per the germline V gene, CDR1 is SGDLS and CDR2 is YYNGEE. The CDR3 sequence is 13 residues long. The CDR3 region is CASSVSTTGELFF. CDR3 nucleotides: TGTGCCAGCAGCGTGAGTACGACCGGGGAGCTGTTTTTT.

The V call is TRBV12-3 or TRBV12-4, the J call TRBJ2-3; D perhaps matches TRBD2 (6 bases). The CDR3 loop spans 12 amino acids. V shed 7 bases and J shed 5 bases, with 10 bases lying between them. Here the CDR3 DNA reads TGTGCCAGCACGGGGGTAGGAGATACGCAGTATTTT. Protein product: CASTGVGDTQYF.

This chain links TRBV4-2 with TRBJ1-6; 7 bases map to TRBD1. Germline V lookup: CDR1 LGHNA, CDR2 YNFKEQ. The CDR3 covers 16 residues. Losses at the gene ends were 0 bases for V and 6 bases for J; bases not matched to a gene: 5. The CDR3 DNA reads as TGTGCCAGCAGCCAAGATTTGCCAGGGGGTAATTCACCCCTCCACTTT. Translating it yields CASSQDLPGGNSPLHF.

The J gene is TRBJ2-6, the V gene TRBV4-1; D gene ambiguous. Between the trimmed V and J ends, which lost 1 base and 0 bases, there was a span of 13 bases. The V gene's germline CDR1 is MGHRA and CDR2 YSYEKL. The CDR3 is made up of 18 amino acids. The CDR3 spells CASSQAAVTNSGANVLTF. In nucleotides, the CDR3 is TGCGCCAGCAGCCAAGCGGCAGTCACCAACTCTGGGGCCAACGTCCTGACTTTC.

The chain combines TRBV10-3 with TRBJ2-6, with a possible D match to TRBD2 (6 bases). The germline gives CDR1 ENHRY, CDR2 SYGVKD. The CDR3 is made up of 17 amino acids. The ends were cut back, 9 bases at V and 0 bases at J, with 18 bases in the middle. CDR3 amino acids: CAISSSVQSSGANVLTF. In DNA, the CDR3 is TGTGCCATTAGCTCTAGCGTACAGAGCTCTGGGGCCAACGTCCTGACTTTC.

This clonotype has more than one count but fewer than ten. Being one base from a much bigger clone, this may be a read error. V gene TRBV13 combines with J gene TRBJ2-5; D is ambiguous. This CDR3 comprises 12 residues. V dropped 5 bases and J dropped 11 bases, with 15 bases sitting between them. Germline V gene lookup returns CDR1 PRHDT and CDR2 FYEKMQ (reference sequence). The CDR3 region is CASSDVDDEQYF. DNA for the CDR3: TGTGCCAGCAGCGACGTAGATGATGAGCAGTACTTC.

The chain combines TRBV3-1 with TRBJ2-1; D may be TRBD1 or TRBD2 (5 bases each). The V gene's germline CDR1 is LGHDT and CDR2 YNNKEL (reference sequence). The CDR3 is 16 amino acids. The V end lost 1 base, the J end lost 3 bases, and 13 bases lay between the germline ends. CDR3 nucleotide sequence: TGTGCCAGCAGCCAAGGGGGCACGGGGAACTACAATGAGCAGTTCTTC. As protein: CASSQGGTGNYNEQFF.